Listed here are 21 T cell receptor beta chains from one sample, sequenced in a study of control samples from healthy donors and cancer patients. Assay: immunoSEQ multiplex PCR; the TCRdb copy retains only in-frame clones and omits some. The sample lists some 120,000 clones, over 75% seen once, with about 2.5% in the top ten. Sequences were obtained from blood. The receptors were sampled from a young man in good health.

With regard to this clone: One junction end does not reproduce the germline sequence, and a read error may be involved. The chain employs TRBV13 and TRBJ1-4; D unresolved. This CDR3 has 12 residues. Germline V lookup: CDR1 PRHDT, CDR2 FYEKMQ (reference sequence). The CDR3 is CASSLNTEKLFF. The CDR3 nucleotides read TGTGCCAGCAGCTTGAACACTGAAAAACTATTTTTT.

The chain has TRBV6-1 and TRBJ1-6, with D hard to call. V lost 1 base and J lost 11, with 18 bases in between. There are 16 residues in the CDR3. Germline-derived CDR1 and CDR2 are MNHNS and SASEGT. The CDR3 is CASSEDNPGFGAPLHF. In nucleotides, the CDR3 is TGTGCCAGCAGTGAAGATAATCCTGGATTCGGAGCACCCCTCCACTTT.

J is TRBJ2-2 and V is TRBV9; 11 positions agree with TRBD2. The trim removed 2 bases at V and 3 bases at J, leaving 9 bases unmatched. There are 18 residues in the CDR3. The germline CDR1 and CDR2 sequences are SGDLS and YYNGEE. For the CDR3, the DNA is TGTGCCAGCAGCGTTACCACTAGCGGGAGAGCAGACACCGGGGAGCTGTTTTTT. This translates into CASSVTTSGRADTGELFF.

This clone was picked up a small number of times. The chain links TRBV6-5 to TRBJ2-3; unclear D gene. Trimming cost V 8 bases and J 1 base, with 16 bases left between them. The CDR3 spans 15 residues. Germline loops: CDR1 MNHEY, CDR2 SVGAGI. The CDR3 DNA reads TGTGCCAGCGCCCCAGGCGGCTCCGGCACAGATACGCAGTATTTT. It translates to CASAPGGSGTDTQYF.

This clone was seen just once. This chain joins TRBV11-1 and TRBJ2-1; possibly TRBD1 or TRBD2 for D (6 bases each). The germline gives CDR1 SGHAT, CDR2 FQDESV (reference sequence). Trimming pared 5 bases from V and 1 base from J, leaving 9 bases between. The CDR3 is made up of 14 amino acids. CDR3 nucleotides: TGTGCCAGCAGCCCGGGGGCATCCTACAATGAGCAGTTCTTC. It yields the protein CASSPGASYNEQFF.

This chain joins TRBV27 and TRBJ2-3; 7 bases are shared with TRBD2. Trimming at V came to 6 bases and at J to 0 bases, leaving 9 bases not matched to a gene. Germline-derived CDR1 and CDR2 are MNHEY and SMNVEV (reference sequence). This CDR3 contains 16 residues. This chain's CDR3 is CASRKSGVTSTDTQYF. The CDR3 coding sequence is TGTGCCAGCAGGAAAAGCGGGGTCACTAGCACAGATACGCAGTATTTT.

The genes are TRBV20-1 and TRBJ2-1; D gene unclear. There are 10 residues in the CDR3. V lost 6 bases and J lost 5, with 5 bases in between. From germline, CDR1 is DFQATT and CDR2 SNEGSKA (reference sequence). CDR3 nucleotide sequence: TGCAGTGCCCGCAACAATGAGCAGTTCTTC. This translates into CSARNNEQFF.

J is TRBJ2-1 and V is TRBV3-1 (or the pseudogene TRBV3-2); the match to TRBD2 covers 9 bases. The CDR3 consists of 15 residues. V trimming: 1 base; J trimming: 6 bases; junction bases outside the gene matches: 4. From germline, CDR1 is LGHDT and CDR2 YNNKEL (reference sequence). Here the CDR3 reads CASSQGLAGFNEQFF. CDR3 coding DNA: TGTGCCAGCAGCCAAGGGCTAGCGGGGTTCAATGAGCAGTTCTTC.

This chain uses TRBV3-1 (or the pseudogene TRBV3-2) with TRBJ2-6; 10 nucleotides match TRBD1. Germline values: CDR1 LGHDT, CDR2 YNNKEL (reference sequence). Trimming took 3 bases from V and 0 from J; bases not matched to a gene: 5. The CDR3 is 18 residues long. The CDR3 DNA reads TGTGCCAGCAGCCATAGCGACAGGGGGCTCTCTGGGGCCAACGTCCTGACTTTC. It codes for CASSHSDRGLSGANVLTF.

The genes are TRBV27 and TRBJ2-3; D is perhaps TRBD2 (6 bases). Per germline, CDR1 MNHEY and CDR2 SMNVEV (reference sequence). Trimming shortened V by 8 bases and J by 7 bases, and 19 bases separated the two germline ends. The CDR3 is 14 residues long. In DNA, the CDR3 is TGTGCCAGCGCCCTGGAGGGCCCCGGGTATACGCAGTATTTT. This sequence encodes CASALEGPGYTQYF.

On this clone: The junction and the germline gene differ at one end; a read error may be behind it. Other DNA sequences in the same sample also yield this CDR3. The chain links TRBV4-1 to TRBJ1-5; D uncertain. The CDR3 covers 16 residues. CDR1 and CDR2 (germline): MGHRA, YSYEKL. CDR3 in DNA: TGCGCCAGTAGCCAAGTTGCGGATGCGGGCAATCAGCCCCAGCATTTT. This encodes CASSQVADAGNQPQHF.

The chain carries TRBV10-2 and TRBJ1-1; D is unresolved. Germline loops: CDR1 WSHSY, CDR2 SAAADI. The CDR3 is 11 amino acids. Between the trimmed V and J ends, which lost 4 bases and 5 bases, there was a span of 5 bases. CDR3 nucleotides: TGCGCCAGCAGTGGTGGGACTGAAGCTTTCTTT. This encodes CASSGGTEAFF.

The V call is TRBV6-2 or TRBV6-3, the J call TRBJ1-2; tentatively, D is TRBD1 (5 bases). The CDR3 spans 15 residues. Trimming removed 4 bases from V and 8 bases from J, with 20 bases in between. CDR1 is MNHEY and CDR2 is SVGEGT in the germline V gene. The CDR3, as DNA: TGTGCCAGCAGTTCCGACAGCGGTTCGGTAAAAGGCTACACCTTC. Its translation: CASSSDSGSVKGYTF.

This clone is a singleton in its sample. This chain connects TRBV2 to TRBJ2-7; 8 bases line up with TRBD2. The V and J ends lost 6 bases and 4 bases, in that order; junction bases with no gene match: 5. The CDR3 extends over 13 amino acids. Per the germline V gene, CDR1 is SNHLY and CDR2 is FYNNEI. The CDR3 sequence: CASRKTGGYEQYF. In nucleotides, the CDR3 is TGTGCCAGCAGAAAGACGGGGGGGTACGAGCAGTACTTC.

The chain uses TRBV5-1 and TRBJ2-7; maybe TRBD2 (6 bases). The CDR3 has 14 amino acids. The germline V and J ends were trimmed by 0 bases and 2 bases, with 9 bases remaining between them. CDR1 is SGHRS and CDR2 is YFSETQ in the germline V gene. CDR3 residues: CASSLGSGAYEQYV. In nucleotides, the CDR3 is TGCGCCAGCAGCTTGGGGTCGGGGGCCTACGAGCAGTACGTC.

This chain uses TRBV7-3 with TRBJ1-3; D remains ambiguous. Trimming cost V 6 bases and J 0 bases, with 15 bases left between them. The CDR3 consists of 16 residues. The germline CDR1 and CDR2 sequences are SGHTA and FQGTGA. CDR3 loop: CASRYRRRSSGNTIYF. The DNA for the CDR3 is TGTGCCAGCAGATATAGGCGGAGGAGCTCTGGAAACACCATATATTTT.

In its sample, this clone was seen once. The rearrangement uses TRBV23-1 and TRBJ1-3; possibly TRBD1 for D (6 bases). TRBV23-1 is treated as an ORF (open reading frame) with a function not yet certain. V gave up 7 bases and J gave up 1 base, with 14 bases separating them. This CDR3 has 15 amino acids. CDR3: CASTPRGQSGNTIYF. The CDR3 DNA reads as TGCGCCAGCACCCCCCGGGGGCAATCTGGAAACACCATATATTTT.

J is TRBJ2-1 and V is TRBV7-8; TRBD2 aligns across 7 bases. The CDR3 is 16 amino acids. Looked up from germline, CDR1 is SGHVS and CDR2 is FQNEAQ. The V gene end was trimmed by 3 bases and the J gene end by 4 bases; junction bases not matched to a gene: 9. CDR3 nucleotide sequence: TGTGCCAGCAGCTTGATGGGCGGGAGCAGTTACAATGAGCAGTTCTTC. Its protein product is CASSLMGGSSYNEQFF.

This chain connects TRBV27 to TRBJ1-5; the match to TRBD1 covers 8 bases. The CDR3 is 14 residues long. Unmatched junction bases numbered 4, after V lost 5 bases and J lost 4 bases. Germline V gene lookup returns CDR1 MNHEY and CDR2 SMNVEV (reference sequence). CDR3 in amino acids: CASSKTGGNQPQHF. CDR3 bases: TGTGCCAGCAGTAAAACAGGGGGGAATCAGCCCCAGCATTTT.

The chain employs TRBV9 and TRBJ2-3, with 13 bases matching TRBD2. V lost 4 bases to trimming and J lost 8 bases; unmatched junction nucleotides: 7. CDR1 is SGDLS and CDR2 is YYNGEE in the germline V gene. The CDR3 is 15 residues long. This chain's CDR3 is CASSPGLAGSFTQYF. CDR3 sequence (DNA): TGTGCCAGCAGCCCGGGACTAGCGGGGTCATTTACGCAGTATTTT.

V and J are TRBV28 and TRBJ2-3; D remains ambiguous. The CDR3 totals 15 residues. CDR1 and CDR2 from the germline V gene are MDHEN and SYDVKM. Trimming removed 1 base from V and 2 bases from J, with 10 bases in between. The CDR3 is CASSLLAENTDTQYF. The CDR3 DNA reads TGTGCCAGCAGTTTATTGGCGGAGAACACAGATACGCAGTATTTT.